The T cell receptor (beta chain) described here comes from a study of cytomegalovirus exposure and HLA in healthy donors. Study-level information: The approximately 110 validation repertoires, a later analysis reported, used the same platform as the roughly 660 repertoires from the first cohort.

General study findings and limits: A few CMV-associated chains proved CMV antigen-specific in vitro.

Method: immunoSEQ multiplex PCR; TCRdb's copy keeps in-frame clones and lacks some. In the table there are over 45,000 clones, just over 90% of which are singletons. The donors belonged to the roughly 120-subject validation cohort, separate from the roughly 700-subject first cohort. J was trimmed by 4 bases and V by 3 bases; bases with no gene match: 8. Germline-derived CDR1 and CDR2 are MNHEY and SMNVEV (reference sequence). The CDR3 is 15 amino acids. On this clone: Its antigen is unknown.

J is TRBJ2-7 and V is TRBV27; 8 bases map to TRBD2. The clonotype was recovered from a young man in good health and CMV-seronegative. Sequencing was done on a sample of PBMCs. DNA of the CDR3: TGTGCCAGCAGTTTGGCTAGCGGGTTTTATTACGAGCAGTACTTC. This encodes CASSLASGFYYEQYF.